The T cell receptor (beta chain) under discussion was sequenced for a study of technical replicates of blood from a few donors. This CDR3 has 14 residues. V was clipped by 11 bases and J by 2 bases; unmatched bases: 8. The germline V gene has CDR1 LNHDA and CDR2 SQIVND (reference sequence). Repertoires were generated with immunoSEQ multiplex PCR, while TCRdb's copy carries only in-frame clones and drops some. The top ten clones hold around 0.4% of a sample with roughly 72,000 clones, 93% of them seen once. This TCR derives from a human donor in good health. The rearrangement uses TRBV19 and TRBJ2-3; 9 bases align to TRBD2. The sequencing input was T cells isolated from PBMCs. The CDR3 region has the DNA TGTGCCGTATCGACTAGCGGTATCACAGATACGCAGTATTTT. This translates into CAVSTSGITDTQYF.